This TCR beta chain is drawn from a study of T cell responses to AZD1222 COVID-19 vaccine. Study-wide points: The donor group comprised mostly white British people and more females; the analysis possibly underestimated clonal diversity. The study reported that nearly half of spike-specific TCRs target unmutated variant regions.

This clone has only a few counts. The antigen is unknown. Analysis merged second doses at about 4 or about 12 weeks. TCRdb's table, derived via immunoSEQ multiplex PCR, lists solely in-frame clones and lacks some. This table has around 140,000 clones, approximately 86% appearing once. Germline V gene lookup returns CDR1 SGHVS and CDR2 FQNEAQ. Trimming pared 4 bases from V and 4 bases from J, leaving 7 bases between. This CDR3 is built from 12 residues. J is TRBJ1-1 and V is TRBV7-8; a weak D match, TRBD1 (6 bases). The receptor was isolated from an adult who received the AZD1222 COVID-19 vaccine. Sequenced here: peripheral blood, sampled 28 days after the second AZD1222 dose. CDR3 coding DNA: TGTGCCAGCAGCTGGGGGCCCACTGAAGCTTTCTTT. Residues: CASSWGPTEAFF. Combining the CDR3 with reference TRBV7-8 and TRBJ1-1 gives the whole variable domain GAGVSQSPRYKVAKRGQDVALRCDPISGHVSLFWYQQALGQGPEFLTYFQNEAQLDKSGLPSDRFFAERPEGSVSTLKIQRTQQEDSAVYLCASSWGPTEAFFGQGTRLTVV.